This passage covers 7 T cell receptor beta chains from one sample sequenced in a study of T cell changes during pregnancy in multiple sclerosis. Sequencing was performed with immunoSEQ multiplex PCR; in TCRdb, only in-frame clones are kept and a portion is missing. The sample holds about 34,000 clones; 80% to 90% are singletons and the top ten take 3% to 4.5%. This sample comprised CD8+ T cells from peripheral blood mononuclear cells, obtained in the third trimester of pregnancy. These receptors were obtained from a female donor with multiple sclerosis, enrolled in a pregnancy study.

V and J are TRBV6-4 and TRBJ2-5; a weak D match, TRBD1 (6 bases). Per the germline V gene, CDR1 is MRHNA and CDR2 is SNTAGT. Trimming cost V 4 bases and J 2 bases, with 14 bases left between them. The CDR3 contains 15 residues. CDR3 in DNA: TGTGCCAGCAGTGGCCGACAGGACCCACAAGAGACCCAGTACTTC. It specifies CASSGRQDPQETQYF.

This clone was recorded once. The chain has TRBV5-4 and TRBJ2-3; D perhaps matches TRBD2 (7 bases). This CDR3 has 19 amino acids. The germline CDR1 and CDR2 sequences are SGHNT and YYREEE (reference sequence). V gave up 4 bases and J gave up 3 bases, with 27 bases separating them. The CDR3 loop is CASSRLRGGGGLRTDTQYF. CDR3 bases: TGTGCCAGCAGCCGTCTGAGGGGAGGGGGGGGCCTTAGAACAGATACGCAGTATTTT.

This rearrangement joins TRBV4-1 to TRBJ2-2; D is possibly TRBD2 (7 bases). This CDR3 comprises 18 residues. V shed 0 bases and J shed 3 bases, with 17 bases lying between them. Germline assignment: CDR1 MGHRA and CDR2 YSYEKL. The CDR3 DNA sequence: TGCGCCAGCAGCCAAGAGGGATTCGGGGGGCGCCACACCGGGGAGCTGTTTTTT. Protein product: CASSQEGFGGRHTGELFF.

This clone was detected once. The V and J genes are TRBV6-1 and TRBJ1-2, with 9 bases lining up with TRBD1. The CDR3 extends over 15 amino acids. The ends lost 6 bases at V and 4 bases at J; junction bases unmatched: 9. CDR1 MNHNS and CDR2 SASEGT come from the germline V gene. The CDR3 DNA follows: TGTGCCAGCAGCCAAGGACAGGGGCAAAGCTATGGCTACACCTTC. Translation gives CASSQGQGQSYGYTF.

This chain links TRBV5-4 with TRBJ1-2; D perhaps matches TRBD1 (5 bases). The germline V and J ends were trimmed by 0 bases and 6 bases, with 12 bases remaining between them. This CDR3 spans 14 amino acids. Looked up from germline, CDR1 is SGHNT and CDR2 is YYREEE (reference sequence). The CDR3 reads CASSLGGEGDGYTF. In DNA, the CDR3 is TGTGCCAGCAGCTTGGGGGGGGAAGGCGATGGCTACACCTTC.

V usage is TRBV9 and J usage is TRBJ2-7; D possibly corresponds to TRBD2 (6 bases). This CDR3 region has 14 residues. V was clipped by 4 bases and J by 7 bases, with 18 bases between them. The germline CDR1 and CDR2 sequences are SGDLS and YYNGEE. The CDR3 bases are TGTGCCAGCAGCACTTCGGGGGACCGGTGGGAGCAGTACTTC. It translates to CASSTSGDRWEQYF.

The chain is built from TRBV21-1 and TRBJ1-2; the table's D gene call, TRBD1, was not cross checked with the DNA. TRBV21-1 is a documented pseudogene. This CDR3 region has 23 residues. The DNA for the CDR3 is TGTGCCAGCAGCAAAGGAGGCGGTGGACAAGTACAAATGGGGAAAAAATCTAACTATGGCTACACCTTC. Encoded protein: CASSKGGGGQVQMGKKSNYGYTF.